This T cell receptor beta chain emerged from a study of beta chain features in type 1 diabetes. Study-level results: Insertion counts at VDJ junctions were lower in type 1 diabetes patients, who also showed more deletions there.

Expressed TCRB transcripts were sequenced after all isolated RNA was converted to cDNA. Profiling relied on immunoSEQ multiplex PCR, and the TCRdb table lists in-frame clones only, not all of them. The data show roughly 140,000 clones, around 51% seen once. Germline V gives CDR1 SGHTA, CDR2 FQGNSA. J was trimmed by 3 bases and V by 3 bases; bases with no gene match: 4. CDR3 length equals 14 residues. This clone was detected only a few times. Its antigen is not known. This receptor was identified in a man between 18 and 29 years old in good health. J is TRBJ2-5 and V is TRBV7-2; 7 bases line up with TRBD1. The sequencing input was Tregs from blood. The CDR3 DNA sequence: TGTGCCAGCAGCTTTAGGGACAGAAAAGAGACCCAGTACTTC. This translates into CASSFRDRKETQYF. The whole variable domain, filled in from reference TRBV7-2 and TRBJ2-5, reads GAGVSQSPSNKVTEKGKDVELRCDPISGHTALYWYRQSLGQGLEFLIYFQGNSAPDKSGLPSDRFSAERTGGSVSTLTIQRTQQEDSAVYLCASSFRDRKETQYFGPGTRLLVL.